This TCR beta chain was retrieved from a study of response to subunit inactivated influenza vaccine. Overall study findings and caveats: Only a handful of new T cells, the authors suggested, are recruited with each seasonal influenza vaccination.

As for this clonotype: Its specificity is unknown. At one end, the junction sequence differs from germline, possibly due to a read error.

Each CDR3 protein is one row after TCRdb ran MiXCR on the RT-PCR reads. The sample lists about 190,000 distinct CDR3 sequences, roughly an eighth occurring once. The germline V gene encodes CDR1 WSHSY and CDR2 SAAADI. The CDR3 runs 16 residues. The chain is built from TRBV10-2 and TRBJ2-3; 10 bases match TRBD2. The sequences come from CD8+ T cells sorted from PBMCs, collected more than 4 days after vaccination. The sequence was obtained from a man aged 45-65 years who received an inactivated influenza vaccine. CDR3 sequence reads: CTSSESKGLAADTQYF. The CDR3 DNA reads as TGCACCAGCAGTGAGTCGAAAGGACTAGCGGCAGATACGCAGTATTTT.